The rows below give T cell receptor beta chains drawn from one sample of a study of T cell responses to AZD1222 COVID-19 vaccine. Here immunoSEQ multiplex PCR was the method, and the copy in TCRdb shows in-frame clones only, minus some. The sample contains 150,000 to 200,000 clones, approximately 86% of which appear only once. Sequences were derived from peripheral blood, sampled 28 days after the second AZD1222 dose. The receptors here all came from an adult who received the AZD1222 COVID-19 vaccine. Both conserved end residues are part of each CDR3. The D gene is left open where the match is weak. The size field is filled for only some rows; it gives once, few, many or a size class.

size | J | D | V | length | DNA | CDR3
. | TRBJ2-2 | TRBD2 | TRBV24-1 | 19 | TGTGCCACCAGTGATTTCCCTCATAGCGGGGGCCGGAACACCGGGGAGCTGTTTTTT | CATSDFPHSGGRNTGELFF
. | TRBJ2-5 | . | TRBV5-4 | 14 | TGTGCCAGCAGCCCCGGGACATCACGAGAGACCCAGTACTTC | CASSPGTSRETQYF
. | TRBJ1-5 | . | TRBV6-6 | 14 | TGTGCCAGCAGTTACGGAGATAGCAATCAGCCCCAGCATTTT | CASSYGDSNQPQHF
. | TRBJ1-1 | . | TRBV4-2 | 14 | TGTGCCAGCAGCCAAGAGCGCAGGGGAACTGAAGCTTTCTTT | CASSQERRGTEAFF
. | TRBJ2-7 | . | TRBV6-2/TRBV6-3 | 16 | TGTGCCAGCAGTTACGGGGGCAGGTCCCTCTCCTACGAGCAGTACTTC | CASSYGGRSLSYEQYF
. | TRBJ2-3 | . | TRBV5-6 | 15 | TGTGCCAGCAGCTTGGTGTTGATGGGGACCGATACGCAGTATTTT | CASSLVLMGTDTQYF
. | TRBJ1-5 | TRBD1 | TRBV6-1 | 16 | TGTGCCAGCAGTGGAGGACAGGGGATACGCAATCAGCCCCAGCATTTT | CASSGGQGIRNQPQHF
. | TRBJ1-1 | . | TRBV20-1 | 15 | TGCAGTGCTAGTAACTTCGGCAGTTTAAACACTGAAGCTTTCTTT | CSASNFGSLNTEAFF
. | TRBJ2-7 | TRBD1 | TRBV30 | 14 | TGTGCCTGGAGTATGGACAGGGGGTCCTACGAGCAGTACTTC | CAWSMDRGSYEQYF
few | TRBJ1-4 | . | TRBV18 | 15 | TGTGCCAGCTCCCCCACACGGACAACTAATGAAAAACTGTTTTTT | CASSPTRTTNEKLFF
. | TRBJ1-5 | TRBD1 | TRBV28 | 17 | TGTGCCAGCAGTTCCGTTGGGGGACAGGGGGCGGTTCAGCCCCAGCATTTT | CASSSVGGQGAVQPQHF
. | TRBJ1-1 | TRBD1 | TRBV5-1 | 14 | TGCGCCAGCAGCTGGCGGGACAGTCGGACTGAAGCTTTCTTT | CASSWRDSRTEAFF
. | TRBJ1-5 | . | TRBV6-5 | 15 | TGTGCCAGCAGGCCCCCCGATGGGGAGGGGCAGCCCCAGCATTTT | CASRPPDGEGQPQHF
. | TRBJ2-7 | TRBD1 | TRBV10-3 | 14 | TGTGCCATCAGTGAGGACAGGGCATCCTACGAGCAGTACTTC | CAISEDRASYEQYF
. | TRBJ2-2 | . | TRBV4-3 | 14 | TGCGCCAGCAGCCAAGATTCCGGTGGCGGGGAGCTGTTTTTT | CASSQDSGGGELFF
. | TRBJ1-2 | TRBD1 | TRBV6-5 | 12 | TGTGCCAGCAGAAGGACAGGGGAAGGCTACACCTTC | CASRRTGEGYTF
. | TRBJ2-7 | TRBD1 | TRBV5-3 | 16 | TGTGCCAGAAGCTTGGCGGGACAGGGTTTTACCTACGAGCAGTACTTC | CARSLAGQGFTYEQYF
. | TRBJ1-1 | . | TRBV7-9 | 15 | TGTGCCAGCACCTCCCCGGGGGGCTGGGGCACTGAAGCTTTCTTT | CASTSPGGWGTEAFF
. | TRBJ2-2 | TRBD2 | TRBV7-3 | 15 | TGTGCCAGCAGCACCCGGGCTAGCGGGGGAGGGGAGCTGTTTTTT | CASSTRASGGGELFF
. | TRBJ2-7 | . | TRBV11-1 | 14 | TGTGCCAGCAGCTTAGATGTTCACGAGGGCGAGCAGTACTTC | CASSLDVHEGEQYF
. | TRBJ1-1 | TRBD1 | TRBV7-3 | 15 | TGTGCCAGCAGCATGGGGACAGGGGGGAACACTGAAGCTTTCTTT | CASSMGTGGNTEAFF
. | TRBJ1-6 | . | TRBV5-4 | 14 | TGTGCCAGCAGCTTGTATAGGGATAATTCACCCCTCCACTTT | CASSLYRDNSPLHF
. | TRBJ2-2 | TRBD2 | TRBV5-5 | 16 | TGTGCCAGCAGCTTGACGCGGGGGGCTCACACCGGGGAGCTGTTTTTT | CASSLTRGAHTGELFF
. | TRBJ2-7 | TRBD1 | TRBV13 | 14 | TGTGCCAGCAGCCAACGGGACAGCCTCTACGAGCAGTACTTC | CASSQRDSLYEQYF
. | TRBJ2-7 | . | TRBV10-3 | 15 | TGTGCCATCAGTGAGTCGACAGGACCATCCTACGAGCAGTACTTC | CAISESTGPSYEQYF
. | TRBJ2-2 | . | TRBV7-8 | 14 | TGTGCCAGCAGGGCCGGGGCTAACACCGGGGAGCTGTTTTTT | CASRAGANTGELFF
. | TRBJ2-3 | TRBD2 | TRBV10-3 | 15 | TGTGCCATTAGTGAGTCAAGCGGGGCGACAGATACGCAGTATTTT | CAISESSGATDTQYF
. | TRBJ2-2 | . | TRBV30 | 14 | TGTGCCTGGATAGGGGCCCCGAACACCGGGGAGCTGTTTTTT | CAWIGAPNTGELFF
few | TRBJ2-6 | . | TRBV5-8 | 15 | TGTGCCAGCAGCTTGGCAGGGAGCGGGGCCAACGTCCTGACTTTC | CASSLAGSGANVLTF
. | TRBJ1-5 | TRBD1 | TRBV5-1 | 17 | TGCGCCAGCAGCCCTAGGGACAGGGATCATAGCAATCAGCCCCAGCATTTT | CASSPRDRDHSNQPQHF
. | TRBJ1-2 | TRBD1 | TRBV12-3/TRBV12-4 | 13 | TGTGCCAGCAGTCTGGACAGGGTCTATGGCTACACCTTC | CASSLDRVYGYTF
. | TRBJ2-6 | . | TRBV11-3 | 15 | TGTGCCAGCAGCGTCAGGGTGTCTGGGGCCAACGTCCTGACTTTC | CASSVRVSGANVLTF
. | TRBJ2-7 | . | TRBV18 | 14 | TGTGCCAGCTCGCGCGGGGACACTTCCTACGAGCAGTACTTC | CASSRGDTSYEQYF
. | TRBJ1-6 | . | TRBV6-4 | 16 | TGTGCCAGCAGTGCGGGGGGGGGCTCCTATAATTCACCCCTCCACTTT | CASSAGGGSYNSPLHF
. | TRBJ1-1 | . | TRBV7-2 | 15 | TGTGCCAGCAGCAGCCCCAGCGTTTGGAGCACTGAAGCTTTCTTT | CASSSPSVWSTEAFF
. | TRBJ1-2 | . | TRBV5-1 | 14 | TGCGCCAGCAGCTTGTCCAGGCCTAACTATGGCTACACCTTC | CASSLSRPNYGYTF
. | TRBJ1-2 | . | TRBV12-3/TRBV12-4 | 13 | TGTGCCAGCAGTTTGAAGGGAGCGGGGGGCTACACCTTC | CASSLKGAGGYTF
. | TRBJ1-6 | TRBD1 | TRBV15 | 16 | TGTGCCACCAGCAGAGTTGTGGGGACAGGGGCTTCACCCCTCCACTTT | CATSRVVGTGASPLHF
. | TRBJ1-1 | TRBD1 | TRBV27 | 15 | TGTGCCAGCCGCCCAGGGGGAGGAGGGAACACTGAAGCTTTCTTT | CASRPGGGGNTEAFF
. | TRBJ2-1 | . | TRBV11-2 | 14 | TGTGCCAGCAGCTTAGATACAAGGGGCTTGGTGCAGTTCTTC | CASSLDTRGLVQFF